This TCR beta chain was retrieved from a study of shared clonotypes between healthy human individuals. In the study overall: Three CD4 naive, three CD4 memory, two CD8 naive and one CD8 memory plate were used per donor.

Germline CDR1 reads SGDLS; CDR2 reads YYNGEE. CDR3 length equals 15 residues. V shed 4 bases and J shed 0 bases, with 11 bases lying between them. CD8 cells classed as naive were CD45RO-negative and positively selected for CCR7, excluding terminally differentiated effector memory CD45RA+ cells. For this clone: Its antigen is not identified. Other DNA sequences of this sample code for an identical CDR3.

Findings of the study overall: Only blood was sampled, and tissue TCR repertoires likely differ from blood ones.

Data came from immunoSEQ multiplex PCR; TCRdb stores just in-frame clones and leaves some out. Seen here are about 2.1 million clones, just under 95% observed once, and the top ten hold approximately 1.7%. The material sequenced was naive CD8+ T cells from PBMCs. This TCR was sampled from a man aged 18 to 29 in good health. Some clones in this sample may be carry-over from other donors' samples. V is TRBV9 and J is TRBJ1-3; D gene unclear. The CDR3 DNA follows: TGTGCCAGCAGCTCCTCGGGAGGCTCTGGAAACACCATATATTTT. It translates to CASSSSGGSGNTIYF.